The clone carrying this TCR beta chain appeared a few times. No antigen is known for it. An equimolar mix of two oligonucleotides served as the beta constant-region primer for TRBC1 and TRBC2. The ligated cDNA underwent four PCR rounds using SP2 and nested alpha and beta constant-region primers. TCRdb reanalysed the UMI-ligation and nested PCR reads using MiXCR and keeps one entry per CDR3 protein. The data contain 150,000 or so distinct CDR3 sequences, roughly 23% of them seen just once; the ten biggest clones take up roughly 0.1%. This record comes from a study of naive and memory T cell subsets. Study-level results: Activation and differentiation may alter RNA-based TCR counts. A few larger clonotypes appeared in naive repertoires, especially CD8, possibly memory cells re-expressing CD45RA. There was no ground truth to check naive and memory subset results.

The clonotype originates from a human donor in good health. Sequenced sample: naive CD4+ T cells from blood.

The DNA for the CDR3 is TGTGCCAGCAGTGAGTTAGGGACACTCGCCTACGAGCAGTACTTC. It specifies CASSELGTLAYEQYF. The chain is built from TRBV25-1 and TRBJ2-7, with a tentative D call TRBD1 (6 bases). The CDR3 consists of 15 residues. Trimming cost V 3 bases and J 2 bases, with 14 bases left between them. CDR1 and CDR2 (germline): MGHDK, SYGVNS.